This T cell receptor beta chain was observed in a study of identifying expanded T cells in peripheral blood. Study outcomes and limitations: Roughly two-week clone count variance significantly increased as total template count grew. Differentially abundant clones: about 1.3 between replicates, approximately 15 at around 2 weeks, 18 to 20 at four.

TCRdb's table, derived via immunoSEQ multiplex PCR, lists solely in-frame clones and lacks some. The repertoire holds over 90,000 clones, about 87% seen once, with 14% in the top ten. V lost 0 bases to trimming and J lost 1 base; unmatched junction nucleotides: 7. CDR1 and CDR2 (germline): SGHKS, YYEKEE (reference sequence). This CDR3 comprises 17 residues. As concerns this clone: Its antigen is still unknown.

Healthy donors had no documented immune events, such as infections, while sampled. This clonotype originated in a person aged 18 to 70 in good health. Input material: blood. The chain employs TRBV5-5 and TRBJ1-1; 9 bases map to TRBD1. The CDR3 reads CASSLGLQGAPNTEAFF. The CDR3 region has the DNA TGTGCCAGCAGCTTGGGGCTACAGGGGGCGCCGAACACTGAAGCTTTCTTT.